This TCR beta chain was profiled in a study of cytomegalovirus exposure and HLA in healthy donors. Study-level information: When just under 400 donors were genotyped, about 81% of them were found to fall in the Caucasian-associated ancestry cluster. Study-wide results and caveats: CMV antigen specificity was confirmed in vitro for a few CMV-associated chains. Most CMV-associated TCR beta chains appeared HLA-restricted in a later analysis. In most subjects, TCR beta sequences reportedly gave accurate predictions of HLA-A and HLA-B alleles.

In its sample, this clone was seen a few times. Its matching antigen is unknown. CDR3 size: 15 residues. The ends were cut back, 5 bases at V and 0 bases at J, with 13 bases in the middle. Germline values: CDR1 SGHTA, CDR2 FQGNSA. The PCR made use of 60 Vbeta and 13 Jbeta primers. Assay: immunoSEQ multiplex PCR; the TCRdb copy retains only in-frame clones and omits some. This table has some 130,000 clones, under 10% appearing once. Sequences were obtained from PBMCs. This TCR was sampled from a woman aged 40 to 49 in good health and CMV-seropositive. The chain employs TRBV7-2 and TRBJ2-5, with a weak D call TRBD1 (6 bases). The CDR3 loop is CASSPQRGNQETQYF. In DNA form, the CDR3 reads TGTGCCAGCAGCCCTCAGAGGGGGAACCAAGAGACCCAGTACTTC.